This T cell receptor (beta chain) was identified during a study of patients and donors after allogeneic stem cell transplantation. This clonotype was picked up a small number of times. V lost 7 bases and J lost 6; bases outside the gene matches: 15. The CDR3 length is 16 residues. The germline gives CDR1 SGHNT, CDR2 YYREEE (reference sequence). MiXCR was run by TCRdb on the RT-PCR reads, yielding one entry per CDR3 protein. The sample lists about 230,000 distinct CDR3 sequences; 13% to 15% were seen once. Material for sequencing was blood, either unsorted or a sorted T cell fraction (not recorded which). The TCR sequence derives from a human donor who was either an allogeneic HSCT recipient or a stem cell or donor lymphocyte infusion donor (not recorded which). It is not recorded whose cells these are; they may come from a transplant donor. V gene TRBV5-4 combines with J gene TRBJ2-3; 9 nucleotides match TRBD2. CDR3 nucleotides: TGTGCCAGCCAGGCCAGGACTAGCGCTAAACCGGATACGCAGTATTTT. Translation gives CASQARTSAKPDTQYF.